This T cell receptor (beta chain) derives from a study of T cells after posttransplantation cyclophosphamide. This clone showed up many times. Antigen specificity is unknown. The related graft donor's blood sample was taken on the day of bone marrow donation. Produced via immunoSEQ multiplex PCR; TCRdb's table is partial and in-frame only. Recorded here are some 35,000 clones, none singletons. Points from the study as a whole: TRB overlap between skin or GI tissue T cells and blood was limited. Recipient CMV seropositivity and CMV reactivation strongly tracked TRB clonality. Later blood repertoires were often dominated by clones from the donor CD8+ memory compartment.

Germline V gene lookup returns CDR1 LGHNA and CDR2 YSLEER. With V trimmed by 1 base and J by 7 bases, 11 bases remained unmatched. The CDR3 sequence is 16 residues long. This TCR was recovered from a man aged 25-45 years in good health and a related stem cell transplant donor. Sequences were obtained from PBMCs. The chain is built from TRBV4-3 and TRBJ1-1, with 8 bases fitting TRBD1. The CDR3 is CASSQAYRVGTGEAFF. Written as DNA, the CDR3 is TGCGCCAGCAGCCAAGCTTATAGGGTCGGGACAGGTGAAGCTTTCTTT.